Listed below are T cell receptor beta chains from one sample, sequenced in a study of blood T cell repertoires in COVID-19. Here immunoSEQ multiplex PCR was the method, and the copy in TCRdb shows in-frame clones only, minus some. Of around 270,000 clones listed, 84% are singletons. Sequencing was performed on peripheral blood. All receptors come from a woman aged 35 to 49 who had recovered from COVID-19. CDR3s include the opening cysteine and the closing phenylalanine or tryptophan. Fields, in order: V gene, clone size, J gene, CDR3 length, D gene, CDR3 protein, CDR3 DNA. The D gene is left open where the match is weak. Size is omitted from some rows. Given values are once, few, many or a class for expanded clones.

>TRBV5-5|NA|TRBJ2-1|15|NA
CASSFLGSSYNEQFF
TGTGCCAGCAGCTTTTTGGGGAGCTCCTACAATGAGCAGTTCTTC
>TRBV4-2|many|TRBJ2-2|15|TRBD2
CASSQEAGGRGELFF
TGTGCCAGCAGCCAAGAAGCGGGGGGGCGCGGGGAGCTGTTTTTT
>TRBV28|NA|TRBJ2-5|15|TRBD2
CASSLGTSGAETQYF
TGTGCCAGCAGCTTGGGGACTAGCGGGGCAGAGACCCAGTACTTC
>TRBV2|few|TRBJ2-5|11|NA
CATSYQETQYF
TGTGCCACCAGCTACCAAGAGACCCAGTACTTC
>TRBV2|NA|TRBJ1-2|12|TRBD1
CASGGQGYGYTF
TGTGCCAGCGGGGGACAGGGATACGGCTACACCTTC
>TRBV9|NA|TRBJ1-1|15|NA
CASSLEASGNTEAFF
TGTGCCAGCAGCCTCGAAGCCTCAGGGAACACTGAAGCTTTCTTT
>TRBV5-4|NA|TRBJ2-7|14|TRBD2
CASSFSGGAYEQYF
TGTGCCAGCAGCTTTAGCGGGGGGGCCTACGAGCAGTACTTC
>TRBV27|few|TRBJ1-5|16|NA
CASRYTGTSSNQPQHF
TGTGCCAGCAGATATACCGGGACATCAAGCAATCAGCCCCAGCATTTT
>TRBV5-1|NA|TRBJ2-3|14|TRBD2
CASGTSGGSDTQYF
TGCGCCAGCGGCACTAGCGGGGGGTCGGATACGCAGTATTTT
>TRBV18|NA|TRBJ2-5|14|NA
CASSLGGRDETQYF
TGTGCCAGCTCGCTTGGGGGCAGGGACGAGACCCAGTACTTC